What follows are 22 T cell receptor beta chains derived from one specimen sequenced in a study of T cell changes during pregnancy in multiple sclerosis. Here immunoSEQ multiplex PCR was the method, and the copy in TCRdb shows in-frame clones only, minus some. The table has some 85,000 clones, 94% seen once; the top ten hold approximately 0.84%. The sequencing here drew on peripheral blood, taken in the third trimester of pregnancy. Every receptor here comes from a female donor with multiple sclerosis, enrolled in a pregnancy study.

J is TRBJ2-3 and V is TRBV5-1, with D perhaps TRBD2 (5 bases). Trimming left V 3 bases short and J 0 bases short, with 11 bases between. This CDR3 region has 15 residues. Germline CDR1 reads SGHRS; CDR2 reads YFSETQ. The CDR3 DNA reads as TGCGCCAGCAGCTCCTCAGCGGCCAGCACAGATACGCAGTATTTT. It yields the protein CASSSSAASTDTQYF. Full variable domain (rest looked up from reference TRBV5-1 and TRBJ2-3): KAGVTQTPRYLIKTRGQQVTLSCSPISGHRSVSWYQQTPGQGLQFLFEYFSETQRNKGNFPGRFSGRQFSNSRSEMNVSTLELGDSALYLCASSSSAASTDTQYFGPGTRLTVL.

The chain combines TRBV25-1 with TRBJ1-6, with 8 nucleotides matching TRBD1. The length of the CDR3 is 15 residues. V dropped 4 bases and J dropped 9; count of bases not matched to a gene: 8. Germline CDR1 reads MGHDK; CDR2 reads SYGVNS. The CDR3: CASSAQGQESSPLHF. DNA of the CDR3: TGTGCCAGCAGTGCGCAGGGACAGGAAAGTTCACCCCTCCACTTT.

The V gene is TRBV5-1, the J gene TRBJ2-7; possibly TRBD1 for D (6 bases). V dropped 0 bases and J dropped 6 bases, with 13 bases sitting between them. This CDR3 contains 14 residues. Germline loops: CDR1 SGHRS, CDR2 YFSETQ. In nucleotides, the CDR3 is TGCGCCAGCAGCTTGGGGACAGTTCTTTCCGAGCAGTACTTC. This codes for CASSLGTVLSEQYF.

This chain uses TRBV12-5 with TRBJ1-1; a weak D match, TRBD1 (5 bases). CDR3 size: 12 residues. CDR1 and CDR2 (germline): LGHNT, FRNRAP. Trimming stripped 0 bases from V and 6 bases from J, with 5 bases between. As DNA, the CDR3 is TGTGCTAGTGGTTTGGTGGGGCCTGAAGCTTTCTTT. It specifies CASGLVGPEAFF.

The chain carries TRBV23-1 and TRBJ2-7; a possible D gene is TRBD2 (6 bases). TRBV23-1 is annotated as an ORF whose role is uncertain. Trimming took 1 base from V and 4 from J, leaving 11 bases between them. The CDR3 is 14 residues long. The CDR3 region is CASSQWRGLYEQYF. The CDR3 coding sequence is TGCGCCAGCAGTCAATGGAGGGGTTTATACGAGCAGTACTTC.

This clone was seen ten or more times. This rearrangement joins TRBV27 to TRBJ2-7; 16 nucleotides align to TRBD2. The germline CDR1 and CDR2 sequences are MNHEY and SMNVEV (reference sequence). With 5 bases clipped from V and 6 bases from J, the junction kept 10 bases outside the gene matches. This CDR3 is built from 17 residues. CDR3 residues: CASSPLGTSGRGAEQYF. For the CDR3, the DNA is TGTGCCAGCAGTCCCCTCGGGACTAGCGGGAGGGGCGCCGAGCAGTACTTC.

The chain recombines TRBV7-6 with TRBJ2-2, with a tentative D call TRBD2 (6 bases). The germline V gene encodes CDR1 SGHVS and CDR2 FNYEAQ. The V end was cut by 1 base, the J end by 7 bases, with 19 bases between. The CDR3 totals 17 residues. CDR3 amino acids: CASSLGQSGSRDGELFF. DNA for the CDR3: TGTGCCAGCAGCTTAGGCCAAAGCGGGTCCCGGGACGGGGAGCTGTTTTTT.

V usage is TRBV30 and J usage is TRBJ2-7; TRBD2 agrees at 8 bases. V was clipped by 1 base and J by 4 bases; unmatched bases: 0. The germline CDR1 and CDR2 sequences are GTSNPN and SVGIG (reference sequence). This CDR3 has 12 residues. The CDR3 here is CAWSGGRYEQYF. Here the CDR3 DNA reads TGTGCCTGGAGTGGCGGGAGGTACGAGCAGTACTTC.

V is TRBV7-7 and J is TRBJ2-1; D possibly corresponds to TRBD2 (5 bases). The germline gives CDR1 SSHAT, CDR2 FNYEAQ (reference sequence). There are 15 residues in the CDR3. V shed 4 bases and J shed 7 bases, with 17 bases lying between them. CDR3 protein: CASSYGLGSGNEQFF. CDR3 DNA sequence: TGTGCCAGCAGCTACGGCCTGGGGAGTGGGAATGAGCAGTTCTTC.

This chain's CDR3 is CASSRSRDRVQFEQFF. The CDR3 coding sequence is TGTGCCAGCAGCAGATCCCGGGACAGGGTGCAATTTGAGCAGTTCTTC. The genes are TRBV9 and TRBJ2-1, with 9 positions matching TRBD1. V lost 4 bases and J lost 9; bases outside the gene matches: 14. The germline V gene encodes CDR1 SGDLS and CDR2 YYNGEE. The CDR3 has 16 residues.

The chain links TRBV7-6 to TRBJ2-3, with TRBD2 identical over 9 bases. Trimming cost V 1 base and J 3 bases; bases outside gene matches: 5. This CDR3 is 16 amino acids long. Germline CDR1 SGHVS, CDR2 FNYEAQ. The CDR3, as DNA: TGTGCCAGCAGCTTAGGTAGCGGGAGTTCGACAGATACGCAGTATTTT. This sequence encodes CASSLGSGSSTDTQYF.

CDR3: CASSWGRSYEQYF. In DNA, the CDR3 is TGTGCCAGCAGCTGGGGGCGGTCCTACGAGCAGTACTTC. The chain recombines TRBV5-6 with TRBJ2-7; D perhaps matches TRBD1 (6 bases). The ends were cut back, 3 bases at V and 1 base at J, with 8 bases in the middle. The CDR3 is made up of 13 amino acids. Germline-derived CDR1 and CDR2 are SGHDT and YYEEEE.

The rearrangement links TRBV7-8 to TRBJ1-4, with 9 bases that match TRBD1. The CDR3 covers 15 residues. The germline V gene has CDR1 SGHVS and CDR2 FQNEAQ. After removal of 1 base from V and 8 bases from J, the junction contained 5 bases not matched to a gene. The CDR3 protein is CASSLGGQGREKLFF. CDR3 bases: TGTGCCAGCAGCTTAGGGGGACAGGGTAGAGAAAAACTGTTTTTT.

The gene calls are TRBV27 and TRBJ2-7; 8 nucleotides match TRBD1. This CDR3 has 17 residues. The J segment lost 0 bases and the V segment lost 3 bases, leaving 10 bases of the junction unmatched. Germline CDR1 and CDR2: MNHEY and SMNVEV (reference sequence). The CDR3 region has the DNA TGTGCCAGCAGTTTCTCGCGAACGGACAGGGCCTCCTACGAGCAGTACTTC. The encoded protein is CASSFSRTDRASYEQYF.

The chain links TRBV19 to TRBJ2-7; a weak D match, TRBD1 (5 bases). From germline, CDR1 is LNHDA and CDR2 SQIVND (reference sequence). With 9 bases removed from V and 0 bases from J, the gap between germline ends came to 12 bases. This CDR3 has 13 amino acids. CDR3 residues: CASRTPSSYEQYF. The CDR3 DNA follows: TGTGCCAGCCGGACACCGAGCTCCTACGAGCAGTACTTC.

This clone has a single count. The J gene is TRBJ2-3, the V gene TRBV7-8, with D maybe TRBD2 (5 bases). CDR1 is SGHVS, CDR2 FQNEAQ, per germline. CDR3 length equals 17 residues. V lost 5 bases to trimming and J lost 4 bases, with 22 bases between them. CDR3 region: CASSLRRRLPGADTQYF. CDR3 sequence (DNA): TGTGCCAGCAGCCTCAGGAGGCGGCTACCCGGCGCAGATACGCAGTATTTT.

The J gene is TRBJ2-7, the V gene TRBV29-1, with TRBD2 identical over 7 bases. The CDR3 is 13 residues long. V trimming: 7 bases; J trimming: 0 bases; junction bases outside the gene matches: 6. Germline V gene lookup returns CDR1 SQVTM and CDR2 ANQGSEA. In DNA form, the CDR3 reads TGCAGCGCTCTCAGGACTAGCTCCTACGAGCAGTACTTC. It yields the protein CSALRTSSYEQYF.

The chain couples TRBV12-5 to TRBJ1-3; TRBD1 matches at 8 bases. The trim removed 5 bases at V and 4 bases at J, leaving 7 bases unmatched. The CDR3 runs to 15 residues. Germline CDR1 reads LGHNT; CDR2 reads FRNRAP. The chain's CDR3 is CASGPYRTGGNTIYF. For the CDR3, the DNA is TGTGCTAGTGGTCCCTACCGGACAGGGGGAAACACCATATATTTT.

The gene calls are TRBV7-3 and TRBJ1-1; no firm D call. This CDR3 has 13 amino acids. Germline assignment: CDR1 SGHTA and CDR2 FQGTGA. V was trimmed by 6 bases and J by 0 bases, leaving 8 bases between them. CDR3 coding DNA: TGTGCCAGCAGTCTCAGTATGAACACTGAAGCTTTCTTT. As protein: CASSLSMNTEAFF.

This chain joins TRBV28 and TRBJ2-7; maybe TRBD1 (5 bases). Trimming cost V 3 bases and J 5 bases, with 14 bases left between them. This CDR3 contains 14 residues. CDR1 is MDHEN and CDR2 is SYDVKM in the germline V gene. CDR3 loop: CASSFMAGRDEQYF. DNA for the CDR3: TGTGCCAGCAGTTTTATGGCAGGGCGTGACGAGCAGTACTTC.

CDR3 sequence (DNA): TGCGCCAGCAGTCAAACGGGACAGGGTGCAACTAATGAAAAACTGTTTTTT. Its protein product is CASSQTGQGATNEKLFF. V usage is TRBV23-1 and J usage is TRBJ1-4; 9 nucleotides line up with TRBD1. TRBV23-1 is assigned to the ORF class and has an uncertain function. The J segment lost 0 bases and the V segment lost 2 bases, leaving 4 bases of the junction unmatched. The CDR3 sequence is 17 residues long.

The V gene is TRBV7-9, the J gene TRBJ2-7; TRBD2 agrees at 8 bases. The CDR3 has 15 residues. V shed 4 bases and J 2 bases; nucleotides not matched to a gene: 7. Germline V CDR1 and CDR2: SEHNR, FQNEAQ (reference sequence). CDR3 in DNA: TGTGCCAGCAGCTCGGGCACTAGCGGAGCCTACGAGCAGTACTTC. It specifies CASSSGTSGAYEQYF. The whole variable domain, filled in from reference TRBV7-9 and TRBJ2-7, reads DTGVSQNPRHKITKRGQNVTFRCDPISEHNRLYWYRQTLGQGPEFLTYFQNEAQLEKSRLLSDRFSAERPKGSFSTLEIQRTEQGDSAMYLCASSSGTSGAYEQYFGPGTRLTVT.